The clone carrying this T cell receptor beta chain was counted many times. Its antigen is undetermined. This entry comes from a study of T cells in Graves' hyperthyroidism and ophthalmopathy. Study background: At initial diagnosis, before any treatment had begun, peripheral blood was obtained.

RNA transcripts were the template for amplifying TCR beta CDR3 regions. Primed by the HTBI set, a first-round RT-PCR was run on the TCR CDR3. Via MiXCR, TCRdb re-called the multiplex PCR reads, giving one row per CDR3 protein. The sample has about 290,000 distinct CDR3 sequences, about 14% seen once. Overall study results and limits: Most thyroid clonotypes expanded above 0.001 appeared in blood too.

The blood sample predates any ophthalmopathy symptoms, coming from first hyperthyroidism diagnosis. The length of the CDR3 is 11 residues. Trimming stripped 5 bases from V and 4 bases from J, with 5 bases between. Sequences were obtained from blood. The receptor was isolated from a woman aged 25 to 39 with Graves' hyperthyroidism that later progressed to Graves' ophthalmopathy. The J gene is TRBJ2-5, the V gene TRBV12-3 or TRBV12-4; no firm D call. DNA of the CDR3: TGTGCCAGCAGTAAGGCAGAGACCCAGTACTTC. It translates to CASSKAETQYF.